This paragraph covers one TCR beta chain sequence. Its antigen is as yet unknown. The CDR3 is made up of 14 amino acids. The germline CDR1 and CDR2 sequences are SGHTA and FQGNSA. Trimming took 5 bases from V and 4 from J, leaving 12 bases between them. This entry comes from a study of T cell repertoires in cytomegalovirus infection. As for the study in general: Indicated by public TCR beta signatures were CMV infection and matching HLA type.

Each CDR3 protein gets one entry after TCRdb re-called the reads with MiXCR. This table holds roughly 69,000 distinct CDR3 sequences, 20% to 25% found once. Broader study findings: It was HLA-C-restricted CMV-specific TCR beta clonotypes that dominated the response ex vivo.

This TCR was recovered from a human donor in good health (CMV status not recorded). Some clones in this sample may be carry-over from other donors' samples. This sample comprised CD8+ T cells from cultured PBMCs, obtained from culture after CMV antigen stimulation. V is TRBV7-2 and J is TRBJ1-5; the D gene is possibly TRBD1 (5 bases). The CDR3 coding sequence is TGTGCCAGCAGCCAAGCAGGGTTTAATCAGCCCCAGCATTTT. Amino acid sequence: CASSQAGFNQPQHF. Using reference TRBV7-2 and TRBJ1-5 for the parts outside the CDR3, the full variable domain is GAGVSQSPSNKVTEKGKDVELRCDPISGHTALYWYRQSLGQGLEFLIYFQGNSAPDKSGLPSDRFSAERTGGSVSTLTIQRTQQEDSAVYLCASSQAGFNQPQHFGDGTRLSIL.